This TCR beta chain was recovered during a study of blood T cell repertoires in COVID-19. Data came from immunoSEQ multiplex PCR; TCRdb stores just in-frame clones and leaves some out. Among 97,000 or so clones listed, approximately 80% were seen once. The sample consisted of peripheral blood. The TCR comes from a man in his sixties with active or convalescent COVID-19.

CDR3 in DNA: TGTGCCAGCAGCCCCCTAGCGGGAGTAGGGAATGAGCAGTTCTTC. Protein: CASSPLAGVGNEQFF. The chain carries TRBV3-1 (or the pseudogene TRBV3-2) and TRBJ2-1; TRBD2 matches 10 bases. V shed 4 bases and J 7 bases; nucleotides not matched to a gene: 7. Looked up from germline, CDR1 is LGHDT and CDR2 is YNNKEL (reference sequence). The CDR3 is 15 amino acids.